Each of the 25 T cell receptor beta chains below was sequenced from the same sample in a study of vaccination effects on CD4 cells after COVID-19. Expansion with viral peptide pools was applied to antigen-specific CD4+ T cells by the ViraFEST assay prior to sequencing. CD4+ T cell isolation took place after about 11 days of culture. Vaccination of participants consisted of two doses of either the BNT162b2 or mRNA-1273 vaccine. Only in-frame clones appear in the TCRdb table, and some are missing; sequencing was by immunoSEQ multiplex PCR. The sample has about 60,000 clones, around 78% seen once; the top ten hold 1.5% to 2.5%. Antigen specificity for these receptors is unknown. The sequenced sample was CD4+ T cells from PBMCs cultured with HCoV-OC43 spike peptides, obtained after COVID-19 vaccination. Subset reported: HCoV-OC43 spike overlapping peptide pool stimulation. These receptors all stem from a human donor who received a COVID-19 vaccine.

This clone was counted only a few times. V and J are TRBV9 and TRBJ2-1; no definite D call. Trimming removed 6 bases from V and 0 bases from J, with 10 bases in between. The CDR3 contains 14 residues. From germline, CDR1 is SGDLS and CDR2 YYNGEE. CDR3 coding DNA: TGTGCCAGCAACCCGACCAGCTCCTACAATGAGCAGTTCTTC. Its protein product is CASNPTSSYNEQFF. Full variable domain (rest looked up from reference TRBV9 and TRBJ2-1): DSGVTQTPKHLITATGQRVTLRCSPRSGDLSVYWYQQSLDQGLQFLIQYYNGEERAKGNILERFSAQQFPDLHSELNLSSLELGDSALYFCASNPTSSYNEQFFGPGTRLTVL.

The chain is built from TRBV19 and TRBJ1-1; possibly TRBD1 for D (5 bases). The CDR3 loop spans 15 amino acids. Germline assignment: CDR1 LNHDA and CDR2 SQIVND (reference sequence). V was cut by 5 bases and J by 2 bases, with 15 bases left in between. The CDR3 DNA is TGTGCCAGTAGTCCCCTGCTTGGGGCCAACACTGAAGCTTTCTTT. This translates into CASSPLLGANTEAFF.

The chain couples TRBV4-1 to TRBJ1-2; 8 bases are a match to TRBD1. With 3 bases clipped from V and 3 bases from J, the junction kept 21 bases outside the gene matches. The CDR3 covers 20 residues. The germline CDR1 and CDR2 sequences are MGHRA and YSYEKL. Here the CDR3 DNA reads TGCGCCAGCAGCCAGCGAATCCCGTCGGCAGGGGGCTGGCAAGACTATGGCTACACCTTC. Encoded protein: CASSQRIPSAGGWQDYGYTF.

The J gene is TRBJ1-1, the V gene TRBV29-1; D not resolved. The CDR3 has 13 residues. Germline CDR1 reads SQVTM; CDR2 reads ANQGSEA. V was pared by 4 bases and J by 1 base, with 10 bases between. The CDR3 sequence is CSVVRDENTEAFF. In DNA form, the CDR3 reads TGCAGCGTTGTTAGGGATGAGAACACTGAAGCTTTCTTT.

This clone was seen a handful of times. V usage is TRBV6-5 and J usage is TRBJ2-3; the D gene is possibly TRBD1 (5 bases). This CDR3 has 15 residues. Germline CDR1 MNHEY, CDR2 SVGAGI. Trimming stripped 6 bases from V and 0 bases from J, with 13 bases between. CDR3 protein: CASRRRQQSTDTQYF. CDR3 sequence (DNA): TGTGCCAGCAGGAGAAGACAGCAGAGCACAGATACGCAGTATTTT.

The J gene is TRBJ2-2, the V gene TRBV6-5, with D perhaps matching TRBD1 or TRBD2 (7 bases each). CDR1 is MNHEY and CDR2 is SVGAGI in the germline V gene. This CDR3 is built from 14 residues. The V end lost 7 bases, the J end lost 1 base, and 10 bases lay between the germline ends. The CDR3 bases are TGTGCCAGCAAGCGGGACAGGAACACCGGGGAGCTGTTTTTT. Amino acids: CASKRDRNTGELFF.

The chain joins TRBV5-1 to TRBJ1-6; perhaps TRBD1 as D (5 bases). Per the germline V gene, CDR1 is SGHRS and CDR2 is YFSETQ. This CDR3 has 15 amino acids. Trimming shortened V by 2 bases and J by 7 bases, and 13 bases separated the two germline ends. The CDR3 DNA follows: TGCGCCAGCAGCTTAAGCGACCGGGGCAATTCACCCCTCCACTTT. Translated: CASSLSDRGNSPLHF.

This clone has just a few counts. The chain joins TRBV15 to TRBJ1-1, with a tentative D call TRBD1 (6 bases). Germline V gene data show CDR1 as LNHNV and CDR2 as YYDKDF (reference sequence). CDR3 length: 14 amino acids. V lost 3 bases and J lost 4, with 12 bases in between. The CDR3, as DNA: TGTGCCACCAGCAGGGGCGGGGGGGCCACTGAAGCTTTCTTT. Translated, it gives CATSRGGGATEAFF.

This chain uses TRBV5-1 with TRBJ1-2, with D perhaps TRBD1 (6 bases). CDR3 length: 14 amino acids. The V and J ends lost 0 bases and 4 bases respectively, with 10 bases between them. The germline gives CDR1 SGHRS, CDR2 YFSETQ. The CDR3 nucleotides are TGCGCCAGCAGCTTGGCGACAGGTAGCTATGGCTACACCTTC. This encodes CASSLATGSYGYTF.

The chain combines TRBV5-1 with TRBJ1-6, with D unresolved. Looked up from germline, CDR1 is SGHRS and CDR2 is YFSETQ. This CDR3 region has 14 residues. Trimming took off 0 bases at V and 3 bases at J, with 4 bases between the two ends. The DNA for the CDR3 is TGCGCCAGCAGCTTGGACGGCTATAATTCACCCCTCCACTTT. Translation: CASSLDGYNSPLHF.

This CDR3 reads CASSFSPTALNTEAFF. In DNA form, the CDR3 reads TGCGCCAGCAGCTTCTCCCCGACAGCCCTAAACACTGAAGCTTTCTTT. The chain joins TRBV5-1 to TRBJ1-1, with a tentative D call TRBD1 (5 bases). The CDR3 covers 16 residues. In germline, CDR1 is SGHRS, CDR2 YFSETQ. V gave up 2 bases and J gave up 2 bases, with 16 bases separating them.

This clone was seen a single time. The chain combines TRBV2 with TRBJ2-3; a possible D gene is TRBD2 (6 bases). CDR1 is SNHLY and CDR2 is FYNNEI in the germline V gene. This CDR3 spans 13 amino acids. Trimming cost V 9 bases and J 8 bases, with 18 bases left between them. CDR3: CASTLAPQGTQYF. As DNA, the CDR3 is TGTGCCAGTACTCTAGCGCCCCAGGGTACGCAGTATTTT.

The chain employs TRBV6-5 and TRBJ2-7; D perhaps matches TRBD2 (5 bases). The germline V gene has CDR1 MNHEY and CDR2 SVGAGI. V shed 6 bases and J shed 1 base, with 16 bases lying between them. This CDR3 region has 15 residues. In nucleotides, the CDR3 is TGTGCCAGCAGCGGAGGTTCCCTTGGGTCCTACGAGCAGTACGTC. Translation: CASSGGSLGSYEQYV.

In DNA, the CDR3 is TGCAGCGTTGAATCCCCAGGACGGAGCTCATGGGCTTTCTTT. It codes for CSVESPGRSSWAFF. V is TRBV29-1 and J is TRBJ1-1; D gene unclear. The CDR3 runs 14 residues. Germline-derived CDR1 and CDR2 are SQVTM and ANQGSEA. V was shortened by 2 bases and J by 11 bases, with 21 bases between the two germline ends.

V gene TRBV18 combines with J gene TRBJ2-5; no definite D call. V was trimmed by 2 bases and J by 5 bases, leaving 6 bases between them. CDR3 size: 12 residues. The germline CDR1 and CDR2 sequences are KGHSH and LQKENI. As DNA, the CDR3 is TGTGCCAGCTCACCAGGGTTGGAGACCCAGTACTTC. This codes for CASSPGLETQYF. Full variable domain (rest looked up from reference TRBV18 and TRBJ2-5): NAGVMQNPRHLVRRRGQEARLRCSPMKGHSHVYWYRQLPEEGLKFMVYLQKENIIDESGMPKERFSAEFPKEGPSILRIQQVVRGDSAAYFCASSPGLETQYFGPGTRLLVL.

This sequence joins TRBV7-9 and TRBJ1-2; D unclear. The CDR3 loop spans 11 amino acids. Germline V gene lookup returns CDR1 SEHNR and CDR2 FQNEAQ (reference sequence). Between the trimmed V and J ends, which lost 1 base and 10 bases, there was a span of 7 bases. The DNA of the CDR3 is TGTGCCAGCAGCTTAGAGGTCGACTACACCTTC. Amino acids: CASSLEVDYTF.

The V gene is TRBV24-1, the J gene TRBJ2-5; perhaps D is TRBD1 or TRBD2 (6 bases each). The germline V gene has CDR1 KGHDR and CDR2 SFDVKD. The ends were cut back, 4 bases at V and 2 bases at J, with 16 bases in the middle. CDR3 length: 16 residues. CDR3 amino acids: CATSDPTGGGQETQYF. Written as DNA, the CDR3 is TGTGCCACCAGTGACCCCACTGGAGGGGGGCAAGAGACCCAGTACTTC.

The V gene is TRBV9, the J gene TRBJ1-6; TRBD1 might be the D (5 bases). CDR3 length equals 15 residues. CDR1 is SGDLS and CDR2 is YYNGEE in the germline V gene. V was cut by 4 bases and J by 10 bases, with 18 bases left in between. In DNA form, the CDR3 reads TGTGCCAGCAGCCCGAGAGGACTTGGGGCCTCACCCCTCCACTTT. It translates to CASSPRGLGASPLHF.

With regard to this clone: This specimen includes other DNA sequences encoding the same CDR3. The V and J genes are TRBV5-1 and TRBJ1-5, with 9 bases aligning to TRBD1. The CDR3 has 15 amino acids. Trimming at V came to 3 bases and at J to 1 base, leaving 2 bases not matched to a gene. Per the germline V gene, CDR1 is SGHRS and CDR2 is YFSETQ. CDR3 nucleotides: TGCGCCAGCAGCTCGGGACAGGGAAGCAATCAGCCCCAGCATTTT. Translation: CASSSGQGSNQPQHF.

This clone was seen a few times. This chain links TRBV6-5 with TRBJ1-2; 9 bases are a match to TRBD1. The J segment lost 4 bases and the V segment lost 6 bases, leaving 9 bases of the junction unmatched. The germline V gene has CDR1 MNHEY and CDR2 SVGAGI. This CDR3 is 15 amino acids long. The CDR3 bases are TGTGCCAGCAGGAGGGACCGGGACAGGGCCTATGGCTACACCTTC. Translation: CASRRDRDRAYGYTF.

V is TRBV12-5 and J is TRBJ2-1, with 7 bases lining up with TRBD1. This CDR3 is 18 amino acids long. Germline V CDR1 and CDR2: LGHNT, FRNRAP. J lost 4 bases, V lost 0 bases, and 12 bases had no gene match. The CDR3 sequence: CASGLVWYEQGRYNEQFF. The CDR3 region has the DNA TGTGCTAGTGGTTTGGTATGGTATGAACAGGGGCGATACAATGAGCAGTTCTTC.

The J gene is TRBJ2-5, the V gene TRBV10-2, with 12 bases fitting TRBD2. The CDR3 spans 16 residues. V was clipped by 2 bases and J by 5 bases; unmatched bases: 6. CDR1 and CDR2 from the germline V gene are WSHSY and SAAADI. The CDR3 region has the DNA TGCGCCAGCAGTGAGCCTAGCGGGGGGGGGTATGAGACCCAGTACTTC. It is translated as CASSEPSGGGYETQYF.

This sequence joins TRBV12-3 or TRBV12-4 and TRBJ1-5, with unresolved D. V shed 4 bases and J shed 9 bases, with 10 bases lying between them. There are 12 residues in the CDR3. This CDR3 reads CASSSSPRPQHF. Written as DNA, the CDR3 is TGTGCCAGCAGTTCGTCCCCGCGGCCCCAGCATTTT.

The V and J genes are TRBV19 and TRBJ2-3, with D uncertain. This CDR3 has 12 residues. Germline values: CDR1 LNHDA, CDR2 SQIVND (reference sequence). The V end was cut by 5 bases, the J end by 4 bases, with 7 bases between. CDR3 coding DNA: TGTGCCAGTAGTTTTGGATCAGATACGCAGTATTTT. Translated: CASSFGSDTQYF.

This sequence joins TRBV6-6 and TRBJ1-2; D gene unclear. CDR1 and CDR2 from the germline V gene are MNHNY and SVGAGI (reference sequence). The CDR3 loop spans 12 amino acids. V was trimmed by 6 bases and J by 2 bases, leaving 7 bases between them. The CDR3 here is CASRVQNYGYTF. DNA of the CDR3: TGTGCCAGCAGGGTACAGAACTATGGCTACACCTTC.